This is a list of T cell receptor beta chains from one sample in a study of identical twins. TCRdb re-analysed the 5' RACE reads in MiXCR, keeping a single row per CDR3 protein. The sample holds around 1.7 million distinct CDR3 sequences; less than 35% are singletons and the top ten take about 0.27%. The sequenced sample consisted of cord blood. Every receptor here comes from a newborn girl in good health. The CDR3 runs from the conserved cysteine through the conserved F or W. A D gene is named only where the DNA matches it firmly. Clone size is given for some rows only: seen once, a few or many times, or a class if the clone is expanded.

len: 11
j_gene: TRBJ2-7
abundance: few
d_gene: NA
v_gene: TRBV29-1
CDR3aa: CSVGGNSEQYF
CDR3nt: TGCAGCGTTGGGGGAAACAGCGAGCAGTACTTC

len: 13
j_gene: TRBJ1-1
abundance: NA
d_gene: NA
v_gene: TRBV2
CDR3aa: CASRDQTNTEAFF
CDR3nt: TGTGCCAGCAGGGACCAGACGAACACTGAAGCTTTCTTT

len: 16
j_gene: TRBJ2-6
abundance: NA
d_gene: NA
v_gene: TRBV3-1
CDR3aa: CASSQEVSSGANVLTF
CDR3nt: TGTGCCAGCAGCCAAGAGGTGAGCTCTGGGGCCAACGTCCTGACTTTC

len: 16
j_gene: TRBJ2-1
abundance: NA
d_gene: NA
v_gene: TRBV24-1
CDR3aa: CATSDFARPSYNEQFF
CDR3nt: TGTGCCACCAGTGATTTTGCCAGGCCCTCCTACAATGAGCAGTTCTTC

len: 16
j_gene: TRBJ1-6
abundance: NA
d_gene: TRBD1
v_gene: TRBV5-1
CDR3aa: CASSLTGQADNSPLHF
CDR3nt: TGCGCCAGCAGCCTCACCGGACAGGCCGATAATTCACCCCTCCACTTT

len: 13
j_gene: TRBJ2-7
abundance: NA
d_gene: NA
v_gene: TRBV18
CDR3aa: CASSAMAVYEQYF
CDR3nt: TGTGCCAGCTCAGCGATGGCGGTATACGAGCAGTACTTC

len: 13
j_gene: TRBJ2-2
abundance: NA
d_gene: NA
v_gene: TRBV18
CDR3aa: CASSRGRTGELFF
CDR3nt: TGTGCCAGCTCACGGGGTCGCACCGGGGAGCTGTTTTTT

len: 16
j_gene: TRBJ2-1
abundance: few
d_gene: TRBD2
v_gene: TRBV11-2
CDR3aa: CASSFLAGSSYNEQFF
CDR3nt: TGTGCCAGCAGCTTTCTAGCGGGGTCCTCCTACAATGAGCAGTTCTTC

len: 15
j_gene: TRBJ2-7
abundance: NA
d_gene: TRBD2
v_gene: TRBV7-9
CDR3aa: CASRYSGRVYNEQYF
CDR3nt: TGTGCCAGCAGGTATAGCGGGAGAGTCTACAATGAGCAGTACTTC

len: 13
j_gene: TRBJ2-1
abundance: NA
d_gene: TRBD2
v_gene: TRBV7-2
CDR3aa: CASSLATGGDLFF
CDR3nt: TGTGCCAGCAGCTTAGCCACGGGGGGGGACTTGTTCTTC

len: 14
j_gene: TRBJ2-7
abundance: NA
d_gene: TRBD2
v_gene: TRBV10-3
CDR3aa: CAIRTSGGYYEQYF
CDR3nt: TGTGCCATCCGTACTAGCGGGGGTTATTACGAGCAGTACTTC

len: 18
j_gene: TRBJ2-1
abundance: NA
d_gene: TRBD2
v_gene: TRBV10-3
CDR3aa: CAISESTSGRTGSYEQFF
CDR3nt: TGTGCCATCAGTGAGTCGACTAGCGGGAGGACAGGCTCCTACGAGCAGTTCTTC

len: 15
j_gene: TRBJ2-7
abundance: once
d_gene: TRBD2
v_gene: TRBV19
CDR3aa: CASSPLAGGFDEQYF
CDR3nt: TGTGCCAGTAGTCCTCTAGCGGGAGGATTCGATGAGCAGTACTTC

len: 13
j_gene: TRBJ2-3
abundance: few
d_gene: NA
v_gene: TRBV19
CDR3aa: CASSGDGPRTQYF
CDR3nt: TGTGCCAGTAGCGGCGACGGCCCGCGCACGCAGTATTTT

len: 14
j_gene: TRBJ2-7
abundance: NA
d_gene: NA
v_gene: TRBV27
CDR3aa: CASSLKGRSYEQYF
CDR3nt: TGTGCCAGCAGTTTAAAAGGGCGGTCCTACGAGCAGTACTTC

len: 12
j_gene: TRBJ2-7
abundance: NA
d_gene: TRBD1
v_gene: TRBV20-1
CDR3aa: CRRQGRTYEQYF
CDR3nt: TGCAGGCGACAGGGTAGGACCTACGAGCAGTACTTC

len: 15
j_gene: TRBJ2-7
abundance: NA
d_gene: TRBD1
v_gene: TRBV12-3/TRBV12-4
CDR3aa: CASSLSDRGLYEQYF
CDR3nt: TGTGCCAGCAGTTTATCGGACAGGGGTCTCTACGAGCAGTACTTC

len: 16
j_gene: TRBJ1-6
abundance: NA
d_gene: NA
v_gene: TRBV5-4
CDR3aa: CASSLKGSTYNSPLHF
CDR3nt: TGTGCCAGCAGCTTGAAAGGGAGCACCTATAATTCACCCCTCCACTTT

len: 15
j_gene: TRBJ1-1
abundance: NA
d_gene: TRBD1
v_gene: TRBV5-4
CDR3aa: CASSFSGGTNTEAFF
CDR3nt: TGTGCCAGCAGCTTCTCAGGGGGCACGAACACTGAAGCTTTCTTT

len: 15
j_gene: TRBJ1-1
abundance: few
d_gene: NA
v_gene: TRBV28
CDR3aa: CASSLFQGFTTEAFF
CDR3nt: TGTGCCAGCAGTTTATTCCAGGGATTTACCACTGAAGCTTTCTTT

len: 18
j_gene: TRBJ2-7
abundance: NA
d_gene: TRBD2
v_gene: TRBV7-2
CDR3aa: CASSLKSSGRGSSYEQYF
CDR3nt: TGTGCCAGCAGCTTGAAATCTAGCGGGCGCGGCAGCTCCTACGAGCAGTACTTC

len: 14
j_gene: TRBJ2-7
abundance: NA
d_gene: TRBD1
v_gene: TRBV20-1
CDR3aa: CSARPGQASYEQYF
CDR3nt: TGCAGTGCTAGGCCGGGACAGGCCTCCTACGAGCAGTACTTC

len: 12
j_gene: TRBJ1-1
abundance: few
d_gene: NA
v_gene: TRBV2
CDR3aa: CASIILNTEAFF
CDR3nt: TGTGCCAGCATCATCCTGAACACTGAAGCTTTCTTT

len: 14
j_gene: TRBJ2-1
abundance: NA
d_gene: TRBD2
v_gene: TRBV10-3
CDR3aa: CAISAGGTQNEQFF
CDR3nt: TGTGCCATCTCGGCGGGGGGGACGCAAAATGAGCAGTTCTTC

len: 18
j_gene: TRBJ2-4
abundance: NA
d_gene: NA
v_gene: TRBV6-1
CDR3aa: CASSERASDLLAKNIQYF
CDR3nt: TGTGCCAGCAGTGAACGGGCTAGTGACCTCCTAGCCAAAAACATTCAGTACTTC